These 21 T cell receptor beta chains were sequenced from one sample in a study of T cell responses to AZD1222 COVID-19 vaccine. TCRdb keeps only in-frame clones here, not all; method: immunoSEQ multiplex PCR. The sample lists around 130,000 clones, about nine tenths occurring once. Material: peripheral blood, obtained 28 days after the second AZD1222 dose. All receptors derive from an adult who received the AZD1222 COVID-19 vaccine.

The CDR3 loop reads CASSSLEGNTGELFF. The DNA of the CDR3 is TGTGCCAGCAGTTCCCTTGAAGGGAACACCGGGGAGCTGTTTTTT. V is TRBV27 and J is TRBJ2-2, with no clear D. V shed 4 bases and J shed 1 base, with 10 bases lying between them. The CDR3 is made up of 15 amino acids. Germline CDR1 is MNHEY and CDR2 is SMNVEV (reference sequence).

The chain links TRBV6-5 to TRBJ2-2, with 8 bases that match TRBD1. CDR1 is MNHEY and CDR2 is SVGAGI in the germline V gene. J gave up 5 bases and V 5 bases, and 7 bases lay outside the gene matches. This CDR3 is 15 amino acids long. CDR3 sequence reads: CASSPRTGMTGELFF. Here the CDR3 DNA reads TGTGCCAGCAGTCCTCGGACAGGGATGACCGGGGAGCTGTTTTTT.

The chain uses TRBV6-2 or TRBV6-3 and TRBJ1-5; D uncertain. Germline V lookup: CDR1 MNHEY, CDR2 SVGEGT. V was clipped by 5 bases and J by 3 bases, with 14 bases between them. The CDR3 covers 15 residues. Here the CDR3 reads CASSAQRGYNQPQHF. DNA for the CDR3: TGTGCCAGCAGTGCACAGCGGGGTTACAATCAGCCCCAGCATTTT.

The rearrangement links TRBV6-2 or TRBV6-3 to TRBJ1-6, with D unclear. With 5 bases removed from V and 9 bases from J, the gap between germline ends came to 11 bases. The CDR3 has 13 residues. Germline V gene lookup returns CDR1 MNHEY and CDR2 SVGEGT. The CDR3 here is CASSVGGLSPLHF. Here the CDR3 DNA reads TGTGCCAGCAGTGTTGGCGGGCTTTCACCCCTCCACTTT.

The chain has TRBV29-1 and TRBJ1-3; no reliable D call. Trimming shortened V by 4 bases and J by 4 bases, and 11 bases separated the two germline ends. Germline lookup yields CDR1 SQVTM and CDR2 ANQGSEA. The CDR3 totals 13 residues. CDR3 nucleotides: TGCAGCGTTGTTGAGACGGCAGGAAACACCATATATTTT. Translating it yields CSVVETAGNTIYF.

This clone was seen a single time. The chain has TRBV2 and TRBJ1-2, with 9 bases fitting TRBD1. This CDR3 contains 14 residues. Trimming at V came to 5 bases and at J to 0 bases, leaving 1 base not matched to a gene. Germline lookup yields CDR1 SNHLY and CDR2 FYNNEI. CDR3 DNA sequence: TGTGCCAGCAGTAGACAGGGGGCTAACTATGGCTACACCTTC. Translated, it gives CASSRQGANYGYTF.

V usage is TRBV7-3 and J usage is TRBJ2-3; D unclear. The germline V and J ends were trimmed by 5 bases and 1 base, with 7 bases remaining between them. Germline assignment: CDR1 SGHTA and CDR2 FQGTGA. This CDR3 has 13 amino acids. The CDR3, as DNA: TGTGCCAGCAGCCTCCCAGGCACAGATACGCAGTATTTT. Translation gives CASSLPGTDTQYF. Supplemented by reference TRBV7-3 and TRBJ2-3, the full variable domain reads GAGVSQTPSNKVTEKGKYVELRCDPISGHTALYWYRQSLGQGPEFLIYFQGTGAADDSGLPNDRFFAVRPEGSVSTLKIQRTERGDSAVYLCASSLPGTDTQYFGPGTRLTVL.

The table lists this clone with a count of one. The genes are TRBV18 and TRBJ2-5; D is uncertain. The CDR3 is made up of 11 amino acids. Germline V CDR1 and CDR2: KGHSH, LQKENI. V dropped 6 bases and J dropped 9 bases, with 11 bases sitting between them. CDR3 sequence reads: CASSPLWPQYF. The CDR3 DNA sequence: TGTGCCAGCTCCCCCCTTTGGCCCCAGTACTTC.

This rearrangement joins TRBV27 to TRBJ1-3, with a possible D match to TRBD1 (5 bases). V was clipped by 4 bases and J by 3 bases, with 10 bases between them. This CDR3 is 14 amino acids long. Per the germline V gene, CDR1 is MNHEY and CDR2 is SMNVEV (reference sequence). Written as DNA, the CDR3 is TGTGCCAGCAGTTCCCCCAGGGTTGGAAACACCATATATTTT. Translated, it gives CASSSPRVGNTIYF.

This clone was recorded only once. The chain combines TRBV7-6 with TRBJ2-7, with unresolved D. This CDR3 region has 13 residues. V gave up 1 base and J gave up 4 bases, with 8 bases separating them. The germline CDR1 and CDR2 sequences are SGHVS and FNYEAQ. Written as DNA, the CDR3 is TGTGCCAGCAGCTTAGAGGCGCCTTACGAGCAGTACTTC. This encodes CASSLEAPYEQYF.

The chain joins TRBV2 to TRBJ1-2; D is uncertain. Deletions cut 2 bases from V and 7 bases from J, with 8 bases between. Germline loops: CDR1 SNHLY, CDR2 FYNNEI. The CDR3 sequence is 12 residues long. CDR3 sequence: CASSESGTGYTF. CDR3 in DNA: TGTGCCAGCAGTGAATCTGGCACTGGCTACACCTTC.

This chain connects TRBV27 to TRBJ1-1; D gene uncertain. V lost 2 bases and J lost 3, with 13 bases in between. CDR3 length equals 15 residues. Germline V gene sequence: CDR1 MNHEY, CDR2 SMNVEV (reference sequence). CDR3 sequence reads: CASSLRMTLDTEAFF. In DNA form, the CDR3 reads TGTGCCAGCAGTTTAAGGATGACGTTGGACACTGAAGCTTTCTTT.

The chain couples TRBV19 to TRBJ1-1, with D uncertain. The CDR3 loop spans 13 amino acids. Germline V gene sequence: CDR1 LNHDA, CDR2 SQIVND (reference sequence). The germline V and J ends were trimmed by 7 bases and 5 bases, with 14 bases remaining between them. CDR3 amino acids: CASTGIRGTEAFF. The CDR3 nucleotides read TGTGCCAGTACCGGGATAAGAGGGACTGAAGCTTTCTTT.

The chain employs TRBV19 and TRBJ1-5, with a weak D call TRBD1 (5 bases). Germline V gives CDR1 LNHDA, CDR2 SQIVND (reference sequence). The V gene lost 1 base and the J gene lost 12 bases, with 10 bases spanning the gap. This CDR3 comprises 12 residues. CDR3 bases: TGTGCCAGTAGTATAGGAGGGGCCCGCCAGCATTTT. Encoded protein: CASSIGGARQHF.

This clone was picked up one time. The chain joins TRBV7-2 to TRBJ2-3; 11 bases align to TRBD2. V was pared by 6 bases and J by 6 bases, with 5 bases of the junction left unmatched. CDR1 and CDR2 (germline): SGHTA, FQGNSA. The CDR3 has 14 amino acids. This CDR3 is CASSLSGRVDTQYF. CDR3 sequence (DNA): TGTGCCAGCAGTCTTAGCGGGAGGGTTGATACGCAGTATTTT.

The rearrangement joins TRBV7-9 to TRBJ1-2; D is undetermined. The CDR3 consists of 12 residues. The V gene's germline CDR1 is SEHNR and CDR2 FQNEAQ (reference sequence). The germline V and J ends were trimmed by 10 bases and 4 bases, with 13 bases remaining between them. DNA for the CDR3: TGTGCCACGGATCCGGGCTCCTATGGCTACACCTTC. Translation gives CATDPGSYGYTF. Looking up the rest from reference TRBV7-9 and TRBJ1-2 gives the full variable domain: DTGVSQNPRHKITKRGQNVTFRCDPISEHNRLYWYRQTLGQGPEFLTYFQNEAQLEKSRLLSDRFSAERPKGSFSTLEIQRTEQGDSAMYLCATDPGSYGYTFGSGTRLTVV.

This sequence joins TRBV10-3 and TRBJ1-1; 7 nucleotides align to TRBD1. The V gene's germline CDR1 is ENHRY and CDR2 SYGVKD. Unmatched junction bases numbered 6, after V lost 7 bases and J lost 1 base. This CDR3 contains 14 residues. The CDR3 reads CAINPGQRNTEAFF. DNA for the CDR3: TGTGCCATCAATCCGGGACAGAGGAACACTGAAGCTTTCTTT.

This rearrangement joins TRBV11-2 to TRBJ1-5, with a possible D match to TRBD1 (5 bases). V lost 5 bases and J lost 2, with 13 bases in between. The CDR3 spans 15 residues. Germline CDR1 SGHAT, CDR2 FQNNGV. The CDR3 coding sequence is TGTGCCAGCAGCCAGAATGTGGGGGGCAATCAGCCCCAGCATTTT. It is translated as CASSQNVGGNQPQHF.

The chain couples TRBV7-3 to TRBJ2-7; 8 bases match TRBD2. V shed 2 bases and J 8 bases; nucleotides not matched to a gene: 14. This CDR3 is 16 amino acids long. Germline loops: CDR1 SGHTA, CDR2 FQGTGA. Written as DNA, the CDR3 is TGTGCCAGCAGCTTATCCCCGGCCGGGGGGGGGTCGAAGCAGTACTTC. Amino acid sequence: CASSLSPAGGGSKQYF. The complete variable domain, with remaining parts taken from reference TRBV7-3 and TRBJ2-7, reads GAGVSQTPSNKVTEKGKYVELRCDPISGHTALYWYRQSLGQGPEFLIYFQGTGAADDSGLPNDRFFAVRPEGSVSTLKIQRTERGDSAVYLCASSLSPAGGGSKQYFGPGTRLTVT.

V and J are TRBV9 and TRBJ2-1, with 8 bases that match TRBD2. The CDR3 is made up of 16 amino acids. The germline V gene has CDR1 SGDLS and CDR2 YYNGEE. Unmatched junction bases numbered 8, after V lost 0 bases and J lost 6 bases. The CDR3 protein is CASSVATGTSSNEQFF. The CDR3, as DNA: TGTGCCAGCAGCGTAGCTACCGGGACTAGTTCCAATGAGCAGTTCTTC.

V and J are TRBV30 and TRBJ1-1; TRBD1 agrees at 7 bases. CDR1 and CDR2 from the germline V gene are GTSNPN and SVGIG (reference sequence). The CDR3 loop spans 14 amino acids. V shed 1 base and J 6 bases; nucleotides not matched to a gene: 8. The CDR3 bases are TGTGCCTGGAGTGACCGACAGGGTGGCTCTGAAGCTTTCTTT. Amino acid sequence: CAWSDRQGGSEAFF. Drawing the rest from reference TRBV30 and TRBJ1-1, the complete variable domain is SQTIHQWPATLVQPVGSPLSLECTVEGTSNPNLYWYRQAAGRGLQLLFYSVGIGQISSEVPQNLSASRPQDRQFILSSKKLLLSDSGFYLCAWSDRQGGSEAFFGQGTRLTVV.